This is a list of T cell receptor beta chains from one sample in a study of CD8+ T cells in alopecia areata. The method was immunoSEQ multiplex PCR; TCRdb's version includes in-frame clones alone and lacks a portion of them. Of about 130,000 clones in the sample, more than 40% were seen once. This material consisted of CD8+ T cells sorted from blood, taken at week 0. Receptor source: a human donor with alopecia areata. Both conserved end residues are trimmed from each CDR3.

CDR3 length: 14
J gene: TRBJ1-1
V gene: TRBV5-1
CDR3 protein: ASSYHPTGRATEAF

CDR3 length: 10
J gene: TRBJ2-7
V gene: TRBV2
CDR3 protein: ASRDREIEQY

CDR3 length: 12
J gene: TRBJ2-7
V gene: TRBV30
CDR3 protein: AWSVAGAPGEQY

CDR3 length: 10
J gene: TRBJ2-7
V gene: TRBV29-1
CDR3 protein: SALTGNYEQY

CDR3 length: 11
J gene: TRBJ1-5
V gene: TRBV27
CDR3 protein: ASSSGAFQPQH

CDR3 length: 12
J gene: TRBJ2-1
V gene: TRBV5-1
CDR3 protein: ASKPGQEYNEQF

CDR3 length: 12
J gene: TRBJ2-7
V gene: TRBV5-6
CDR3 protein: ASSYTDSSYEQY

CDR3 length: 12
J gene: TRBJ2-7
V gene: TRBV11-2
CDR3 protein: ASSFGGPLYEQY

CDR3 length: 13
J gene: TRBJ2-7
V gene: TRBV5-1
CDR3 protein: ASSFAGTTSYEQY

CDR3 length: 10
J gene: TRBJ2-7
V gene: TRBV2
CDR3 protein: ASSGTLYEQY

CDR3 length: 11
J gene: TRBJ1-1
V gene: TRBV6-5
CDR3 protein: ASSSLDSILSF

CDR3 length: 9
J gene: TRBJ2-7
V gene: TRBV29-1
CDR3 protein: SVFQDYEQY

CDR3 length: 16
J gene: TRBJ2-6
V gene: TRBV5-1
CDR3 protein: ASSLDWDRISGANVLT

CDR3 length: 13
J gene: TRBJ2-7
V gene: TRBV30
CDR3 protein: AWSVLGRGRGEQY

CDR3 length: 11
J gene: TRBJ1-1
V gene: TRBV29-1
CDR3 protein: SVEAGSNTEAF

CDR3 length: 12
J gene: TRBJ1-6
V gene: TRBV13
CDR3 protein: ASSSSGDNSPLH

CDR3 length: 10
J gene: TRBJ2-5
V gene: TRBV29-1
CDR3 protein: SVDWPQETQY

CDR3 length: 15
J gene: TRBJ2-7
V gene: TRBV7-8
CDR3 protein: ASSPFLGTPSSYEQY

CDR3 length: 11
J gene: TRBJ2-4
V gene: TRBV15
CDR3 protein: ATSGTGGNIQY

CDR3 length: 9
J gene: TRBJ2-1
V gene: TRBV5-4
CDR3 protein: ASTNEDEQF

CDR3 length: 10
J gene: TRBJ1-2
V gene: TRBV5-1
CDR3 protein: ASSLAGEGYT

CDR3 length: 14
J gene: TRBJ2-7
V gene: TRBV7-8
CDR3 protein: ASSSRRGGGVDEQY